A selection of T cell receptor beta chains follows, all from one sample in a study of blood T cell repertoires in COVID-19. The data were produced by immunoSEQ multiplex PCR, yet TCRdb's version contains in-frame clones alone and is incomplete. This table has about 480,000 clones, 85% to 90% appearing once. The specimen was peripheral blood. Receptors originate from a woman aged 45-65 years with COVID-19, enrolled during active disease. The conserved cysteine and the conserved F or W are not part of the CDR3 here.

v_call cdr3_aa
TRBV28 ASSQNVETQY
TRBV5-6 ASREGLMNTEAF
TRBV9 ASSVSLNTEAF
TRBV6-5 ASSAVEAF
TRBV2 ASSTHRGNTEAF
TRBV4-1 ASSQGWAQRQF
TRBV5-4 ASSFWRTEAF
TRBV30 AWRSAGGLSEQF
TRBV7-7 ASSPRPGTGAEQY
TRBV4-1 ASSLRQGAGYGYT
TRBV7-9 ASSDWGTSTDTQY
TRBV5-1 ASSPMDRTSGGYT
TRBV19 ASSQGAGEQY
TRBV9 ASSPTGTRNNEQF
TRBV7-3 ASQLTGTDTQY
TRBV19 ASSPRGAGANVLT
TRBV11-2 ASSRSGGQGYT
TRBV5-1 ASSPLIAGDPGELF
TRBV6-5 ASSSTFTDTQY
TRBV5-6 ASSEGQGDEKLF
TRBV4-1 ASSHADRSYGYT
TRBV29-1 SVEKERGLNTEAF
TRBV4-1 ASSQGALAGNEQF
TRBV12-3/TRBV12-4 ASSLSWTDQAF
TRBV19 ASKGTTEAF
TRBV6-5 ASSSTLGTGLDIQY
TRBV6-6 ASSYSIQGIGGELF
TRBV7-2 ASSLEAGYTEAF
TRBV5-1 ASSSSRGGRNEQF
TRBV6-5 ASRRQPNEKLF
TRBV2 ASRGVNEKLF
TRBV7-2 ASSSGLAGDTDTQY
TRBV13 ASSSNRYEQY
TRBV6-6 ASSYSREARSYT
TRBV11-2 ASSPRGTGSSEAF
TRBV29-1 SVGADHEQY
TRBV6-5 ASRTGGATNEKLF
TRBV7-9 ASSFRAGEYEQY
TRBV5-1 ASKKGTSGDYEQY
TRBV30 ACGQNSNQPQH
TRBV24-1 ATSTGVGATEAF
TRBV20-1 RTGRSGYT
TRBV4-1 ASSQETRAKNIQY